This section outlines one T cell receptor beta chain sequence together with its context. Its antigen is undetermined. This CDR3 comprises 13 residues. V lost 0 bases and J lost 9, with 13 bases in between. From germline, CDR1 is SGHRS and CDR2 YFSETQ. The PCR employed 60 Vbeta primers together with 13 Jbeta primers. Some clones are missing from TCRdb's copy, which holds only in-frame ones; the method was immunoSEQ multiplex PCR. The data contain roughly 150,000 clones, over 70% of them singletons. This sample is drawn from a study of cytomegalovirus exposure and HLA in healthy donors. General study results and limits: What was likely a sequencing artifact was a cluster of highly shared sequence variants. Later analysis indicated greater clonal expansion among HLA-associated TCR beta chains than among equally common other chains. Analyzed later, most CMV-associated TCR beta chains appeared HLA-restricted.

The gene calls are TRBV5-1 and TRBJ2-7; weak D call: TRBD2 (6 bases). This receptor was taken from a woman in her thirties or forties in good health and CMV-seropositive. The material sequenced was PBMCs. The CDR3 DNA is TGCGCCAGCAGCTTGGGACTAGACCCTAGGCAGTACTTC. It encodes CASSLGLDPRQYF. Using reference TRBV5-1 and TRBJ2-7 for the parts outside the CDR3, the full variable domain is KAGVTQTPRYLIKTRGQQVTLSCSPISGHRSVSWYQQTPGQGLQFLFEYFSETQRNKGNFPGRFSGRQFSNSRSEMNVSTLELGDSALYLCASSLGLDPRQYFGPGTRLTVT.